A single sample gave rise to the 2 T cell receptor beta chains below, sequenced in a study of technical replicates of blood from a few donors. The protocol was immunoSEQ multiplex PCR, while the TCRdb copy is restricted to in-frame clones and leaves out a portion. Here the sample spans tens of thousands of clones, 94% being singletons. Sequenced input: T cells isolated from PBMCs. The source of these receptors is a human donor in good health.

The chain joins TRBV28 to TRBJ1-1, with 9 bases matching TRBD1. Germline CDR1 MDHEN, CDR2 SYDVKM. Trimming at V came to 3 bases and at J to 5 bases, leaving 7 bases not matched to a gene. The length of the CDR3 is 15 residues. The CDR3 DNA is TGTGCCAGCAGTTTCCGGACAGGGGAATCGACTGAAGCTTTCTTT. The encoded protein is CASSFRTGESTEAFF.

The chain employs TRBV7-2 and TRBJ2-7; no clear D gene. Trimming cost V 2 bases and J 3 bases, with 8 bases left between them. In germline, CDR1 is SGHTA, CDR2 FQGNSA. This CDR3 has 13 residues. CDR3 residues: CASSLTSSYEQYF. The CDR3 DNA follows: TGTGCCAGCAGCTTAACATCTAGCTACGAGCAGTACTTC.